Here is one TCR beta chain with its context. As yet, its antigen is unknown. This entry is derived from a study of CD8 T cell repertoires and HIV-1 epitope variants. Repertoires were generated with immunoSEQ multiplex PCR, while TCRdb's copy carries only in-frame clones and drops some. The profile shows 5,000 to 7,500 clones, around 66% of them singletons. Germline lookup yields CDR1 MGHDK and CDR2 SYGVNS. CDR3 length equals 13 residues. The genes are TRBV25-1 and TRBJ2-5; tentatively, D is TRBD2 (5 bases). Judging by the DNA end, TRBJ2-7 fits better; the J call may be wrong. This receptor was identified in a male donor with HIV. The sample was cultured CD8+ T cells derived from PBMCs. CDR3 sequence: CASSVNAGLEQYF. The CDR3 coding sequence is TGTGCCAGCAGTGTCAATGCCGGACTCGAGCAGTACTTC.